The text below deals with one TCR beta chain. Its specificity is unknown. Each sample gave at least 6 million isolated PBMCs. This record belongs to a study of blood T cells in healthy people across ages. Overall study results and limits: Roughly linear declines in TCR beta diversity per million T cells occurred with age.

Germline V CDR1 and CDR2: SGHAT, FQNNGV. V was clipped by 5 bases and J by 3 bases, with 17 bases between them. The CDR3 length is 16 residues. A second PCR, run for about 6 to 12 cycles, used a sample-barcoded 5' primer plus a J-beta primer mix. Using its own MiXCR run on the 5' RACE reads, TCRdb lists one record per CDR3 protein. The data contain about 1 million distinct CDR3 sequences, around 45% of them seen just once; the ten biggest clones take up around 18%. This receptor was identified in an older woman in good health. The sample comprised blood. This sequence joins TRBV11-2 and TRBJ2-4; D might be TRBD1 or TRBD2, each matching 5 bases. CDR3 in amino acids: CASSQPGTPSKNIQYF. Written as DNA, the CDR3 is TGTGCCAGCAGCCAGCCGGGGACCCCAAGCAAAAACATTCAGTACTTC.